The 13 T cell receptor beta chains listed next were all sequenced from one sample in a study of T cell responses to AZD1222 COVID-19 vaccine. The assay was immunoSEQ multiplex PCR, and TCRdb's table has in-frame clones only and misses some. The sample gives around 76,000 clones, approximately 85% of which show up once; about 13% is in the top ten. Source: peripheral blood, taken on day 0 of AZD1222 vaccination. The receptors were gathered from an adult in good health.

The chain uses TRBV19 and TRBJ1-2, with 7 bases that match TRBD1. Germline loops: CDR1 LNHDA, CDR2 SQIVND (reference sequence). CDR3 length: 14 amino acids. Losses at the gene ends were 4 bases for V and 5 bases for J; bases not matched to a gene: 7. CDR3 sequence (DNA): TGTGCCAGTAGTACCCCGGGACAGCTATATGGCTACACCTTC. It translates to CASSTPGQLYGYTF. Full variable domain (missing parts from reference TRBV19 and TRBJ1-2): DGGITQSPKYLFRKEGQNVTLSCEQNLNHDAMYWYRQDPGQGLRLIYYSQIVNDFQKGDIAEGYSVSREKKESFPLTVTSAQKNPTAFYLCASSTPGQLYGYTFGSGTRLTVV.

The J gene is TRBJ2-5, the V gene TRBV5-1, with 10 bases fitting TRBD2. With 9 bases clipped from V and 2 bases from J, the junction kept 7 bases outside the gene matches. The germline V gene encodes CDR1 SGHRS and CDR2 YFSETQ. CDR3 length: 14 amino acids. As DNA, the CDR3 is TGCGCCACGCGAGCGGGGGGGCGGCAAGAGACCCAGTACTTC. Protein sequence: CATRAGGRQETQYF.

The V gene is TRBV7-2, the J gene TRBJ1-2; a possible D gene is TRBD1 (5 bases). The CDR3 spans 14 residues. Germline assignment: CDR1 SGHTA and CDR2 FQGNSA. V lost 8 bases and J lost 0, with 13 bases in between. The CDR3 nucleotides are TGTGCCAGCGTCCAGGGCCAAGCTAACTATGGCTACACCTTC. Its protein is CASVQGQANYGYTF.

The chain combines TRBV2 with TRBJ1-1; D is perhaps TRBD1 (5 bases). V was clipped by 7 bases and J by 0 bases, with 9 bases between them. Per the germline V gene, CDR1 is SNHLY and CDR2 is FYNNEI. The CDR3 is made up of 13 amino acids. The CDR3 region is CASKGRMNTEAFF. The CDR3 DNA reads TGTGCCAGCAAGGGACGGATGAACACTGAAGCTTTCTTT.

V gene TRBV24-1 combines with J gene TRBJ2-1; D may be TRBD1 (5 bases). From germline, CDR1 is KGHDR and CDR2 SFDVKD. Between the trimmed V and J ends, which lost 2 bases and 4 bases, there was a span of 8 bases. This CDR3 comprises 14 residues. CDR3 loop: CATSDSRDYNEQFF. The CDR3 DNA follows: TGTGCCACCAGTGATTCCAGGGATTACAATGAGCAGTTCTTC.

The rearrangement links TRBV27 to TRBJ2-7, with 7 nucleotides matching TRBD1. J was trimmed by 3 bases and V by 5 bases; bases with no gene match: 7. The CDR3 is 14 residues long. Germline CDR1 and CDR2: MNHEY and SMNVEV (reference sequence). Here the CDR3 DNA reads TGTGCCAGCAGTCCGACAGGGAGTGGCTACGAGCAGTACTTC. Amino acid sequence: CASSPTGSGYEQYF.

This chain connects TRBV20-1 to TRBJ2-1; D not resolved. The CDR3 sequence is 11 residues long. V shed 3 bases and J shed 5 bases, with 5 bases lying between them. CDR1 is DFQATT, CDR2 SNEGSKA, per germline (reference sequence). The CDR3 region is CSASLDNEQFF. The CDR3 DNA reads as TGCAGTGCTAGTTTAGACAATGAGCAGTTCTTC.

The CDR3 DNA reads TGCGCCAGCAGCCACGGATACAGGGGAACTGGAAACACCATATATTTT. Its translation is CASSHGYRGTGNTIYF. The chain combines TRBV4-3 with TRBJ1-3; the match to TRBD1 covers 7 bases. The germline V gene encodes CDR1 LGHNA and CDR2 YSLEER. Trimming removed 3 bases from V and 2 bases from J; junction bases left unmatched: 7. CDR3 length: 16 amino acids.

V gene TRBV7-2 combines with J gene TRBJ2-4; D not certain. Deletions cut 7 bases from V and 0 bases from J, with 10 bases between. Germline V gene data show CDR1 as SGHTA and CDR2 as FQGNSA. The CDR3 spans 14 residues. CDR3 sequence reads: CASTDGIAKNIQYF. The DNA of the CDR3 is TGTGCCAGCACCGACGGAATAGCCAAAAACATTCAGTACTTC.

The V and J genes are TRBV4-3 and TRBJ1-5, with D uncertain. The CDR3 runs to 14 residues. The ends were cut back, 0 bases at V and 6 bases at J, with 9 bases in the middle. The germline V gene has CDR1 LGHNA and CDR2 YSLEER. The CDR3 protein is CASSQDLRAQPQHF. CDR3 nucleotides: TGCGCCAGCAGCCAAGATCTACGGGCTCAGCCCCAGCATTTT.

This chain joins TRBV7-9 and TRBJ1-5; 9 nucleotides line up with TRBD1. The CDR3 runs 14 residues. With 5 bases clipped from V and 7 bases from J, the junction kept 6 bases outside the gene matches. The germline gives CDR1 SEHNR, CDR2 FQNEAQ (reference sequence). The DNA of the CDR3 is TGTGCCAGCAGCCCGTGGACAGGGGAACAGCCCCAGCATTTT. Protein product: CASSPWTGEQPQHF.

The rearrangement joins TRBV11-2 to TRBJ1-6; TRBD1 matches at 9 bases. This CDR3 comprises 14 residues. Germline V CDR1 and CDR2: SGHAT, FQNNGV. The V segment lost 7 bases and the J segment 6 bases; nucleotides outside the gene matches: 4. The CDR3 protein is CASTQGQGNSPLHF. The CDR3 bases are TGTGCCAGCACCCAGGGACAGGGTAATTCACCCCTCCACTTT.

This rearrangement joins TRBV4-3 to TRBJ1-5; D not certain. CDR3 length: 12 residues. Looked up from germline, CDR1 is LGHNA and CDR2 is YSLEER. Trimming removed 4 bases from V and 6 bases from J, with 7 bases in between. CDR3 in amino acids: CASSLPGQPQHF. CDR3 nucleotide sequence: TGCGCCAGCAGCCTACCAGGTCAGCCCCAGCATTTT.